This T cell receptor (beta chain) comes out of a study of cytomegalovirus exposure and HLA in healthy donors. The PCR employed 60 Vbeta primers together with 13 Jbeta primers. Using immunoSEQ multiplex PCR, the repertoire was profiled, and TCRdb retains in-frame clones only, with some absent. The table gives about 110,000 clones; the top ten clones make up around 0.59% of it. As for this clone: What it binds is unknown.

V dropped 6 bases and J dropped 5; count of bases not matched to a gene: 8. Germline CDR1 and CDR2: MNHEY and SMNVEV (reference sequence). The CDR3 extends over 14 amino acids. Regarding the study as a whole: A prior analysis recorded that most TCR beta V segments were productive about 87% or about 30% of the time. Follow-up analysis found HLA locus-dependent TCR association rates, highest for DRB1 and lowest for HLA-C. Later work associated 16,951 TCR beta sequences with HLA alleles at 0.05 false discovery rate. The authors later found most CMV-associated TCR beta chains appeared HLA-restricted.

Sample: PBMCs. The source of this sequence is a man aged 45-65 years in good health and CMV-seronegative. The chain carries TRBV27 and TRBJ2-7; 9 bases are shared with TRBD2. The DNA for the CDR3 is TGTGCCAGCAGCCTTAGCGGGAGTATGCACGAGCAGTACTTC. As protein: CASSLSGSMHEQYF.